This T cell receptor beta chain was found in a study of human T cells and chemical hapten exposure. In the study overall: The patients were mostly female; they had alopecia areata, totalis or universalis.

Authors' data handling: The median was around 100,000 TCRs per sample, ranging roughly 20,000 to 750,000. TCRdb reprocessed the RACE reads via MiXCR and lists one record per CDR3 protein. The V and J calls were not made by the authors but by TCRdb's processing. The profile shows 85,000 to 100,000 distinct CDR3 sequences, around an eighth of them singletons. Time point here: patch test 1, 2 weeks after DPC sensitization. The sample's treatment: therapeutic diphenylcyclopropenone sensitization with weekly scalp DPC. In its sample, this clonotype was seen many times. V lost 3 bases to trimming and J lost 5 bases; unmatched junction nucleotides: 11. The CDR3 consists of 17 residues. Germline assignment: CDR1 SGHNT and CDR2 YYREEE (reference sequence).

This TCR was sampled from a woman aged 35 to 49 with alopecia areata. Some clones in this sample may be carry-over from other donors' samples. Source: whole blood, taken in connection with sensitization to the hapten diphenylcyclopropenone (DPC). The J gene is TRBJ2-5, the V gene TRBV5-4, with 12 bases lining up with TRBD2. The CDR3 protein is CASSSGLAGSIMETQYF. The CDR3 DNA follows: TGTGCCAGCAGCTCGGGACTAGCGGGCAGCATAATGGAGACCCAGTACTTC. The variable domain in full, completed from reference TRBV5-4 and TRBJ2-5, reads ETGVTQSPTHLIKTRGQQVTLRCSSQSGHNTVSWYQQALGQGPQFIFQYYREEENGRGNFPPRFSGLQFPNYSSELNVNALELDDSALYLCASSSGLAGSIMETQYFGPGTRLLVL.